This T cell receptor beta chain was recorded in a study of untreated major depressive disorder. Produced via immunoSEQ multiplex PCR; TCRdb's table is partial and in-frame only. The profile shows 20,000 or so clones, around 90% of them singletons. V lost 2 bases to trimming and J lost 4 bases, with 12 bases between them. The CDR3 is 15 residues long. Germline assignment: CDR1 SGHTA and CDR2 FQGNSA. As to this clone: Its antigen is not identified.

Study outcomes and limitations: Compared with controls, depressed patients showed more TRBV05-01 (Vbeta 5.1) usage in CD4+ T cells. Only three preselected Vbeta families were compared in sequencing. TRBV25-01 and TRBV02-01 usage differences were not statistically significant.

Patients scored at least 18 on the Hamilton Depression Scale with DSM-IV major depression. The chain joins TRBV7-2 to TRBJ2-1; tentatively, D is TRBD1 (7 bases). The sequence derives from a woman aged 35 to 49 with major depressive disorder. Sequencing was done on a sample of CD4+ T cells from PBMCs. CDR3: CASSLRQGGYNEQFF. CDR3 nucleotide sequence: TGTGCCAGCAGCTTAAGACAGGGAGGATACAATGAGCAGTTCTTC.